The entry below gives a single TCR beta chain sequence along with its context. The CDR3 sequence is 15 residues long. Germline trimming cut 0 bases from V and 5 bases from J; bases unmatched to any gene: 6. Germline V gives CDR1 LGHNA, CDR2 YSLEER. This sample was taken from a study of blood T cell repertoires in COVID-19. The overall study: The cDNA or gDNA used as material had been derived from T cells, B-cell-depleted T cells, or PBMCs.

The repertoire was sequenced with immunoSEQ multiplex PCR; TCRdb's copy has only in-frame clones and lacks some. The sample lists approximately 84,000 clones, about 80% seen once, with approximately 5.7% in the top ten. Sample: peripheral blood. This sequence joins TRBV4-3 and TRBJ2-7, with 8 bases matching TRBD1. The clonotype originates from a man aged 50-59 years with active or convalescent COVID-19. CDR3 residues: CASSQDSRGRNEQYF. CDR3 nucleotides: TGCGCCAGCAGCCAAGACTCCAGGGGGCGGAACGAGCAGTACTTC.